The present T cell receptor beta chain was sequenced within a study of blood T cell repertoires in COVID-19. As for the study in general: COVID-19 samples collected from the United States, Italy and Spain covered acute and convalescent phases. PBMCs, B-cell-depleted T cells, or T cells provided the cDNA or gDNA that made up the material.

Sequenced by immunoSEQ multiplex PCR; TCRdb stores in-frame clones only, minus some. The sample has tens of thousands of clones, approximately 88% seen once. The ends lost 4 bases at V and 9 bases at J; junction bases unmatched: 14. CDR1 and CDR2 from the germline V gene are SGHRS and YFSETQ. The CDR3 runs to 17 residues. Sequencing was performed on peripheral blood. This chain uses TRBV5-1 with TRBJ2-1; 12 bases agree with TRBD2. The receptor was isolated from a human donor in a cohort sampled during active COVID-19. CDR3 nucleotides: TGCGCCAGCAGCCGGACAGGGGCGGGACTAGCGGGCCTTGAGCAGTTCTTC. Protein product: CASSRTGAGLAGLEQFF.